A single sample gave rise to the 7 T cell receptor beta chains below, sequenced in a study of cytotoxic CD8 clonotypes in ibrutinib-treated CLL. Here immunoSEQ multiplex PCR was the method, and the copy in TCRdb shows in-frame clones only, minus some. Among fewer than 400,000 clones listed, about 61% were seen once. The sample in question was PBMCs, obtained after 36 months of ibrutinib treatment. Source of these receptors: a human donor with chronic lymphocytic leukemia.

The chain carries TRBV28 and TRBJ2-7, with unresolved D. Germline-derived CDR1 and CDR2 are MDHEN and SYDVKM. V dropped 1 base and J dropped 5 bases, with 6 bases sitting between them. CDR3 size: 12 residues. The CDR3 sequence is CASSLYEHEQYF. The CDR3 region has the DNA TGTGCCAGCAGTTTATATGAACACGAGCAGTACTTC.

This clone was seen a handful of times. J is TRBJ2-7 and V is TRBV10-1; no reliable D call. V lost 4 bases, J lost 11 bases, and 6 bases lay in between. The CDR3 contains 9 residues. Germline V gene data show CDR1 as WNHNN and CDR2 as SYGVQD (reference sequence). CDR3 DNA: TGCGCCAGCAGTGCTGCGGAGTACTTC. It is translated as CASSAAEYF.

The chain links TRBV2 to TRBJ2-7, with TRBD2 matching over 9 bases. Germline V gene lookup returns CDR1 SNHLY and CDR2 FYNNEI. This CDR3 has 14 residues. Trimming at V came to 6 bases and at J to 2 bases, leaving 5 bases not matched to a gene. As DNA, the CDR3 is TGTGCCAGCAGCATAGCGGGGGCTACCTACGAGCAGTACTTC. Its protein is CASSIAGATYEQYF. Drawing the rest from reference TRBV2 and TRBJ2-7, the complete variable domain is EPEVTQTPSHQVTQMGQEVILRCVPISNHLYFYWYRQILGQKVEFLVSFYNNEISEKSEIFDDQFSVERPDGSNFTLKIRSTKLEDSAMYFCASSIAGATYEQYFGPGTRLTVT.

The genes are TRBV5-6 and TRBJ1-5; a weak D match, TRBD1 (5 bases). Germline lookup yields CDR1 SGHDT and CDR2 YYEEEE. Deletions cut 0 bases from V and 4 bases from J, with 11 bases between. This CDR3 is 15 amino acids long. This CDR3 is CASSLAQGRNQPQHF. Here the CDR3 DNA reads TGTGCCAGCAGCTTGGCTCAGGGAAGGAATCAGCCCCAGCATTTT.

The chain carries TRBV9 and TRBJ1-3; D remains unclear. Trimming removed 5 bases at V and 0 bases at J, with 6 bases between. This CDR3 is built from 13 residues. Germline-derived CDR1 and CDR2 are SGDLS and YYNGEE. The CDR3 DNA reads as TGTGCCAGCAGGGCCTCCTCTGGAAACACCATATATTTT. Translated, it gives CASRASSGNTIYF.

The rearrangement joins TRBV5-8 to TRBJ2-1; TRBD2 agrees at 14 bases. Per germline, CDR1 SGHTS and CDR2 YDEGEE. Losses at the gene ends were 4 bases for V and 14 bases for J; bases not matched to a gene: 11. CDR3 length: 15 residues. CDR3 protein: CASSPGLGLAGAKFF. In DNA, the CDR3 is TGTGCCAGCAGCCCGGGGCTGGGACTAGCGGGAGCCAAGTTCTTC. Full variable domain (missing parts from reference TRBV5-8 and TRBJ2-1): EAGVTQSPTHLIKTRGQQATLRCSPISGHTSVYWYQQALGLGLQFLLWYDEGEERNRGNFPPRFSGRQFPNYSSELNVNALELEDSALYLCASSPGLGLAGAKFFGPGTRLTVL.

The V and J genes are TRBV4-1 and TRBJ1-5; TRBD1 aligns across 11 bases. J lost 4 bases, V lost 1 base, and 3 bases had no gene match. The CDR3 spans 16 residues. Germline loops: CDR1 MGHRA, CDR2 YSYEKL. In nucleotides, the CDR3 is TGCGCCAGCAGCCAAGGGGACAGGGGGGGAAATCAGCCCCAGCATTTT. Translated: CASSQGDRGGNQPQHF.